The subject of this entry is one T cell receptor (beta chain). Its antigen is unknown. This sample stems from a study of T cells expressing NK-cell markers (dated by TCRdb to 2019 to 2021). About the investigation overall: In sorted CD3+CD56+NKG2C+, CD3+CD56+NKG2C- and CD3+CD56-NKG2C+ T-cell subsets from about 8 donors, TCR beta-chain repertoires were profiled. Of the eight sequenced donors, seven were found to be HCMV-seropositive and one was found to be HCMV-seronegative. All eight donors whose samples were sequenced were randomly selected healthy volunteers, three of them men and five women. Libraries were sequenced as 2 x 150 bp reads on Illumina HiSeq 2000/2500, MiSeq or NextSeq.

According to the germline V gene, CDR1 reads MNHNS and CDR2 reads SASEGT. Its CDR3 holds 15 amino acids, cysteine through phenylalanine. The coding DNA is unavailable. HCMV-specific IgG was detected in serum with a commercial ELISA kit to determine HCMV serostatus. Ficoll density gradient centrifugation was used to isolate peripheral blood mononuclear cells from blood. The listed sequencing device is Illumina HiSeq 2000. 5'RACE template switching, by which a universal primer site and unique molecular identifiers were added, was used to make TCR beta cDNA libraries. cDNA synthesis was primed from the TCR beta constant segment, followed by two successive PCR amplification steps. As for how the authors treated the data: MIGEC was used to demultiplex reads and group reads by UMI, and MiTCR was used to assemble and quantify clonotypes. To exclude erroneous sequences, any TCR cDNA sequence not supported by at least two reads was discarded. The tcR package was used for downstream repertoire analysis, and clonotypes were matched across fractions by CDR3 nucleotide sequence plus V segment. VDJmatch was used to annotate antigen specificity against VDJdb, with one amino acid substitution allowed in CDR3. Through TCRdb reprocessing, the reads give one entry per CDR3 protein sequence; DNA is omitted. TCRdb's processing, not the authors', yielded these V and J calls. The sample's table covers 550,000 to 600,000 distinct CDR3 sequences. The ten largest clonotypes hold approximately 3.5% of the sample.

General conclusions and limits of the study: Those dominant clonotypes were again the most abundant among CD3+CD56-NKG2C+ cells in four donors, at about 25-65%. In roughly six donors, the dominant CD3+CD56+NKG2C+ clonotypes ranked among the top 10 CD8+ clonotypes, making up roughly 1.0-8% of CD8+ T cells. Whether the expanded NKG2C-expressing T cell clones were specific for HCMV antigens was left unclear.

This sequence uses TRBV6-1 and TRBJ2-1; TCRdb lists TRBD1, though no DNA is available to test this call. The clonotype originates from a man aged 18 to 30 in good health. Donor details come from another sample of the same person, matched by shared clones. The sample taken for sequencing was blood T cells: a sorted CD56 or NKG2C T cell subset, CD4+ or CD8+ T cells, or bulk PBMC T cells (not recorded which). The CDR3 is CASSPLGTDNNEQFF.